This TCR beta chain was profiled in a study of CD8 T cells in Susac syndrome. Random hexamers were used to reverse transcribe roughly 0.45 to 1 ug of RNA. MiXCR, run by TCRdb on the immunoSEQ multiplex PCR reads, gives a single entry per CDR3 protein. The sample yields 80,000 to 90,000 distinct CDR3 sequences, 95% seen once. Germline CDR1 is MNHNS and CDR2 is SASEGT. Trimming removed 3 bases at V and 1 base at J, with 9 bases between. The CDR3 runs to 14 residues. This clonotype was sampled from a human donor with Susac syndrome. The chain joins TRBV6-1 to TRBJ2-5; no firm D call. Sequencing was done on a sample of CD8+ T cells from PBMCs. The CDR3: CASSEEQLQETQYF. The CDR3 DNA reads TGTGCCAGCAGTGAGGAACAGCTCCAAGAGACCCAGTACTTC.